This T cell receptor (beta chain) comes out of a study of cytomegalovirus exposure and HLA in healthy donors. About the research overall: It was reported in a later analysis that the same platform had been used for the 100 to 150 validation repertoires as for the roughly 710 first-cohort repertoires.

Clones were sequenced by immunoSEQ multiplex PCR, and TCRdb holds only the in-frame ones, with some missing. The sample contains over 200,000 clones, approximately 82% of which appear only once. V lost 1 base and J lost 2, with 10 bases in between. This CDR3 region has 14 residues. Germline assignment: CDR1 SGDLS and CDR2 YYNGEE. Study results and caveats: CMV antigen specificity was confirmed in vitro for a few CMV-associated chains. The study flagged approximately 180 TCR beta chains as cytomegalovirus-associated. Rarity marked most TCR sequences, yet some public TCRs occurred in many donors.

To note about this clone: Its antigen is not known.

This TCR was sampled from a woman younger than 35 in good health and CMV-seronegative. This sequence joins TRBV9 and TRBJ2-7; D ambiguous. Sequencing was performed on PBMCs. CDR3 amino acids: CASSVNISPYEQYF. CDR3 DNA sequence: TGTGCCAGCAGCGTAAACATATCCCCCTACGAGCAGTACTTC.